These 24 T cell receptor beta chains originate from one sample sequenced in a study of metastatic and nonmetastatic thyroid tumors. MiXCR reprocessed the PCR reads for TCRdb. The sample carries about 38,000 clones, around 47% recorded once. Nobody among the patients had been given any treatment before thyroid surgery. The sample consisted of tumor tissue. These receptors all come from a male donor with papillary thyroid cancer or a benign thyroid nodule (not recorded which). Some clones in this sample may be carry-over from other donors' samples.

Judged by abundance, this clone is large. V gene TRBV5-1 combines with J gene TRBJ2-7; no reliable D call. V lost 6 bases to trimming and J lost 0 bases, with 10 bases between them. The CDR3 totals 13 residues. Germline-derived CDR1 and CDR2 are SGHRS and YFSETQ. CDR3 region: CASTADGSYEQYF. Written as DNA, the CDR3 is TGCGCCAGCACTGCGGACGGCTCCTACGAGCAGTACTTC.

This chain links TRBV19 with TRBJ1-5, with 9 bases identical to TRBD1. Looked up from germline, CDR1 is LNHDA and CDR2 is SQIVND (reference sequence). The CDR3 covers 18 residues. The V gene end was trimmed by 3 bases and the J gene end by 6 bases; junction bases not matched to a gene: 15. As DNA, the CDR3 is TGTGCCAGTAGTATCGACACCCACTGGACAGGGGCGGGTCAGCCCCAGCATTTT. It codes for CASSIDTHWTGAGQPQHF.

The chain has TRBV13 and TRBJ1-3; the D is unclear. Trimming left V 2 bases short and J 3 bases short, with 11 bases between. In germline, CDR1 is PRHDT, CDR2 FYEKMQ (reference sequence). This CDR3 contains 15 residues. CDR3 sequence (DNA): TGTGCCAGCAGCTTAATCCGCGAGAATGGAAACACCATATATTTT. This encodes CASSLIRENGNTIYF.

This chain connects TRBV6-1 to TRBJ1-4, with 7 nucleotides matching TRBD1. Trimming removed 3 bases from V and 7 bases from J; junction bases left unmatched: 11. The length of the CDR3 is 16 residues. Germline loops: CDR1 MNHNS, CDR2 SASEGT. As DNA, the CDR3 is TGTGCCAGCAGTGACAATAGACAGGGACGAGGTGAAAAACTGTTTTTT. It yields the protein CASSDNRQGRGEKLFF.

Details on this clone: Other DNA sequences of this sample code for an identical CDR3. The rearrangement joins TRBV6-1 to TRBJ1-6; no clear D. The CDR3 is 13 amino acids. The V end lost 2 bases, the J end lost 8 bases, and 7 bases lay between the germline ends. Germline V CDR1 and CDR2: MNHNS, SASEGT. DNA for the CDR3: TGTGCCAGCAGTGAACTGGGTGATTCACCCCTCCACTTT. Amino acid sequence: CASSELGDSPLHF.

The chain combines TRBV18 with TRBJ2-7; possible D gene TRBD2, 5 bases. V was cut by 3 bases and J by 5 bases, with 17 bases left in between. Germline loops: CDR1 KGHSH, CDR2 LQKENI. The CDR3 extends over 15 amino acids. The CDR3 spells CASSPISPTGDEQYF. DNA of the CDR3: TGTGCCAGCTCACCTATTTCGCCCACCGGGGACGAGCAGTACTTC.

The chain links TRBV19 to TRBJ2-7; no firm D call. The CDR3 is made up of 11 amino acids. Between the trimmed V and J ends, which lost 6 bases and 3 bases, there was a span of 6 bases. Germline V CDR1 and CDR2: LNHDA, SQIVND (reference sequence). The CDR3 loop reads CASSNLYEQYF. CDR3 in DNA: TGTGCCAGTAGCAACCTCTACGAGCAGTACTTC. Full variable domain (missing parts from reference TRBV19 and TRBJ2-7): DGGITQSPKYLFRKEGQNVTLSCEQNLNHDAMYWYRQDPGQGLRLIYYSQIVNDFQKGDIAEGYSVSREKKESFPLTVTSAQKNPTAFYLCASSNLYEQYFGPGTRLTVT.

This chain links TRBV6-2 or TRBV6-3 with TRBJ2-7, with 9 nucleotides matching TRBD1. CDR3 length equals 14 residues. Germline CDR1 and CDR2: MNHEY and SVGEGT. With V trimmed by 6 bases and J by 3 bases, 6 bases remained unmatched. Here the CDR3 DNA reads TGTGCCAGCAGACAGCGGACAGGGGACTACGAGCAGTACTTC. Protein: CASRQRTGDYEQYF.

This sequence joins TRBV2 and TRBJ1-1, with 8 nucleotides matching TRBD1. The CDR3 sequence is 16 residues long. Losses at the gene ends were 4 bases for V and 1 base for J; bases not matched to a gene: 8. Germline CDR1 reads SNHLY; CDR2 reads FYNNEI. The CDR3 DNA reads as TGTGCCAGCAGTGTTCAGGGGGCCTTACGGAACACTGAAGCTTTCTTT. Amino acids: CASSVQGALRNTEAFF.

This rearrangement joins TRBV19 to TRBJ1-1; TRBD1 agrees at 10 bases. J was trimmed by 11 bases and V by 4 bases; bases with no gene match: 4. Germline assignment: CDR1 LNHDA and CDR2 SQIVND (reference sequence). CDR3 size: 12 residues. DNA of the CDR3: TGTGCCAGTAGTAGACAGGGGGCTAGTGCTTTCTTT. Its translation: CASSRQGASAFF. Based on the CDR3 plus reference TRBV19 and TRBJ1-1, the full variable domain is DGGITQSPKYLFRKEGQNVTLSCEQNLNHDAMYWYRQDPGQGLRLIYYSQIVNDFQKGDIAEGYSVSREKKESFPLTVTSAQKNPTAFYLCASSRQGASAFFGQGTRLTVV.

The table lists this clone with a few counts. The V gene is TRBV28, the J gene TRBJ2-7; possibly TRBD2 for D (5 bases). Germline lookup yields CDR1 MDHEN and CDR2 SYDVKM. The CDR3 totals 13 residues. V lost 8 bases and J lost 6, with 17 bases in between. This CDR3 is CASQVGVVPEQYF. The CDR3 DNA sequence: TGTGCCAGCCAAGTGGGAGTAGTGCCCGAGCAGTACTTC.

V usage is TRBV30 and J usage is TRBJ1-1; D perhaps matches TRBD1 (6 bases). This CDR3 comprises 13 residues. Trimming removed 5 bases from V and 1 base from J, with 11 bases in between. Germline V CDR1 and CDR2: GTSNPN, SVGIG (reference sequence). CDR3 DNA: TGTGCCTGGCGTCGACAGGCGAACACTGAAGCTTTCTTT. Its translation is CAWRRQANTEAFF.

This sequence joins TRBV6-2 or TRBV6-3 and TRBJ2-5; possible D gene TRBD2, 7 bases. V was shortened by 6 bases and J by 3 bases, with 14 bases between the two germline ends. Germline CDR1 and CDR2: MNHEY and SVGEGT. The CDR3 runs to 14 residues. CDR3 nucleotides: TGTGCCAGCAGCCCTTGGGGGGGCGAAGAGACCCAGTACTTC. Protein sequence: CASSPWGGEETQYF.

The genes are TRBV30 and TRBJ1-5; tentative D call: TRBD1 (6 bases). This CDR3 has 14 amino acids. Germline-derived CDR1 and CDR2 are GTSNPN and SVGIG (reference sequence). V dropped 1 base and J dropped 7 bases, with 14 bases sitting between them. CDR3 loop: CAWSAQGIGQPQHF. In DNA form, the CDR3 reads TGTGCCTGGAGTGCCCAGGGGATAGGACAGCCCCAGCATTTT. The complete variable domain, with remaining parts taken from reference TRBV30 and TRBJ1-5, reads SQTIHQWPATLVQPVGSPLSLECTVEGTSNPNLYWYRQAAGRGLQLLFYSVGIGQISSEVPQNLSASRPQDRQFILSSKKLLLSDSGFYLCAWSAQGIGQPQHFGDGTRLSIL.

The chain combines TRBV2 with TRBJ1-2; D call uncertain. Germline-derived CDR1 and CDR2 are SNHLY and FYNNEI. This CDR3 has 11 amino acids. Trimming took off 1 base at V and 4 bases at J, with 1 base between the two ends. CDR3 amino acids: CASSEGYGYTF. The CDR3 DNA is TGTGCCAGCAGTGAAGGCTATGGCTACACCTTC.

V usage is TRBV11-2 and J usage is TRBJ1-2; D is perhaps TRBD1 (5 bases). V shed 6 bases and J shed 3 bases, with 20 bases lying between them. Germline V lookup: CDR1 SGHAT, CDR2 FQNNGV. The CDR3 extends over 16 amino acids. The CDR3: CASSDSRFGGDYGYTF. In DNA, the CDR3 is TGTGCCAGCAGTGATAGCCGATTTGGGGGTGACTATGGCTACACCTTC.

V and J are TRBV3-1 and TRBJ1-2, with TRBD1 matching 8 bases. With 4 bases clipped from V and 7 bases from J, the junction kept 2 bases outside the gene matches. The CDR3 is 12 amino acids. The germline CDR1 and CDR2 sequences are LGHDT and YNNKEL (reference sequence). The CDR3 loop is CASSRGQGGYTF. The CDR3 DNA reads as TGTGCCAGCAGCCGAGGACAGGGTGGCTACACCTTC. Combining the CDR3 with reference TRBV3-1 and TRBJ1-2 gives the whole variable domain DTAVSQTPKYLVTQMGNDKSIKCEQNLGHDTMYWYKQDSKKFLKIMFSYNNKELIINETVPNRFSPKSPDKAHLNLHINSLELGDSAVYFCASSRGQGGYTFGSGTRLTVV.

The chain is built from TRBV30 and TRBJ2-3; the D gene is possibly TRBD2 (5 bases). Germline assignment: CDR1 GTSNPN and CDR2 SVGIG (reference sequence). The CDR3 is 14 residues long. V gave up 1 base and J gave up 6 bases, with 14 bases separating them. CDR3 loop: CAWSGAERGDTQYF. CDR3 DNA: TGTGCCTGGAGTGGAGCGGAACGAGGGGATACGCAGTATTTT.

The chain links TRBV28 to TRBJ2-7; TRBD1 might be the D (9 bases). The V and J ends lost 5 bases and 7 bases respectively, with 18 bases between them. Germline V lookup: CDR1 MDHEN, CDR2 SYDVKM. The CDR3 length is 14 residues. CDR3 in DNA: TGTGCCAGCAGTCCGGGGGGGACAGGGAAAGAGCAGTACTTC. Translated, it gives CASSPGGTGKEQYF.

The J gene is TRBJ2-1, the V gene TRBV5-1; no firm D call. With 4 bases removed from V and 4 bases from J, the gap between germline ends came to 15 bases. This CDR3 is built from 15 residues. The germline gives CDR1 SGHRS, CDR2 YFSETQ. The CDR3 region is CASSPEVNLYNEQFF. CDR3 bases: TGCGCCAGCAGCCCTGAAGTAAATTTATACAATGAGCAGTTCTTC.

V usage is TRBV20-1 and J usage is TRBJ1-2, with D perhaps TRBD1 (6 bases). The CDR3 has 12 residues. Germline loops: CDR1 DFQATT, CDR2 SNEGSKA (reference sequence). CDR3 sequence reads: CSPFRGTEGYTF. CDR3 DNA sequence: TGCAGCCCTTTCAGGGGTACGGAAGGCTACACCTTC.

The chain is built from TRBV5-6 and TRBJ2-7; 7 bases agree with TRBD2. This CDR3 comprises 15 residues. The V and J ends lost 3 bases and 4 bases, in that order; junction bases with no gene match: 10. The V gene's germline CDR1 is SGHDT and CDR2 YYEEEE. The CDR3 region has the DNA TGTGCCAGCAGCTCGACAGCCGCCGGGGGGTACGAGCAGTACTTC. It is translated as CASSSTAAGGYEQYF.

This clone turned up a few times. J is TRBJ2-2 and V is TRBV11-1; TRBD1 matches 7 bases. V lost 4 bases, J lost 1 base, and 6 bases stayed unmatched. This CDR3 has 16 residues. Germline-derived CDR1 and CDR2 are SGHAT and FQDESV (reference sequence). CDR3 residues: CASSSWDSRNTGELFF. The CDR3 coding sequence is TGTGCCAGCAGCTCCTGGGACAGCCGGAACACCGGGGAGCTGTTTTTT.

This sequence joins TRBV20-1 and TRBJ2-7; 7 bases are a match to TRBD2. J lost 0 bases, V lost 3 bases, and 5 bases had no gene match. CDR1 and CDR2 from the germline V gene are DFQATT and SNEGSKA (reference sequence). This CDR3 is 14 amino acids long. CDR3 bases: TGCAGTGCTAGTAGGCGGGGGTCCTCCTACGAGCAGTACTTC. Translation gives CSASRRGSSYEQYF.